These 26 T cell receptor beta chains share one sample of origin, sequenced in a study of tumor and adjacent non-tumor tissue in lung cancer. The library came from three nested PCR rounds adapted from ARM-PCR protocols. In TCRdb, the multiplex PCR reads were re-called with MiXCR into one record per CDR3 protein. The sample includes some 74,000 distinct CDR3 sequences, 72% of them seen just once. No cell sorting was done before RNA was extracted from the tissue. The sequencing sample was made of lung tumor tissue. Receptor source: a woman aged 40 to 55 with non-small cell lung cancer.

Of note for this clonotype: Possible read error: a much larger clone is one base away. The genes are TRBV13 and TRBJ1-1; 9 bases are a match to TRBD1. The V gene end was trimmed by 2 bases and the J gene end by 6 bases; junction bases not matched to a gene: 7. Germline CDR1 and CDR2: PRHDT and FYEKMQ (reference sequence). This CDR3 comprises 15 residues. The CDR3 is CASSLKDRGFPEAFF. CDR3 nucleotide sequence: TGTGCCAGCAGCTTAAAGGACAGGGGTTTTCCTGAAGCTTTCTTT.

To note about this clonotype: The junction differs from germline at one of its ends, possibly a read error. The chain links TRBV5-6 to TRBJ2-2, with D uncertain. Germline V gene sequence: CDR1 SGHDT, CDR2 YYEEEE. The CDR3 runs to 16 residues. The CDR3 loop is CTSSLAMTEPPGELFF. DNA for the CDR3: TGTACCAGCAGCTTGGCCATGACCGAGCCCCCCGGGGAGCTGTTTTTT.

On this clonotype itself: Germline is not matched at one junction end, which may reflect a read error. The chain joins TRBV6-2 or TRBV6-3 to TRBJ2-6, with no clear D. In germline, CDR1 is MNHEY, CDR2 SVGEGT. CDR3 length: 14 residues. The CDR3: CASSYSSGVNILTF. CDR3 DNA sequence: TGTGCCAGCAGTTACTCCTCTGGGGTCAACATCCTGACTTTC.

This clonotype is medium-sized in the sample. V and J are TRBV11-1 and TRBJ2-3; the D gene is possibly TRBD2 (5 bases). V was cut by 5 bases and J by 2 bases, with 14 bases left in between. CDR3 length: 15 residues. The germline CDR1 and CDR2 sequences are SGHAT and FQDESV (reference sequence). As DNA, the CDR3 is TGTGCCAGCAGCCGTCTGCCGGGAAACACAGATACGCAGTATTTT. Its translation: CASSRLPGNTDTQYF.

Points on this clonotype: The junction does not match germline at one end; this may be a read error. This chain joins TRBV5-8 and TRBJ2-7, with 13 bases aligning to TRBD2. CDR1 and CDR2 from the germline V gene are SGHTS and YDEGEE. The CDR3 has 17 residues. DNA of the CDR3: TGTGACAGCAGACGGACTAGCGGGAGCGTAATCTCGTACGAGCAGTACTTC. Its translation: CDSRRTSGSVISYEQYF.

This sequence joins TRBV20-1 and TRBJ2-3; 7 positions match TRBD2. There are 13 residues in the CDR3. The V gene's germline CDR1 is DFQATT and CDR2 SNEGSKA (reference sequence). The CDR3 loop reads CNPSGTTLNTQYF. CDR3 sequence (DNA): TGCAATCCTAGCGGAACCACGTTAAATACGCAGTATTTT.

The V gene is TRBV6-6, the J gene TRBJ1-5; 9 bases are a match to TRBD1. The J call may be incorrect, as the DNA end agrees better with TRBJ2-3. CDR1 MNHNY and CDR2 SVGAGI come from the germline V gene (reference sequence). The CDR3 contains 19 residues. Here the CDR3 DNA reads TGTGCCAGCAGTTACTCGAAGAAGACAGGGGGAAGAGGCAATCAGCCCCAGTATTTT. It specifies CASSYSKKTGGRGNQPQYF.

As regards this clonotype: The junction and the germline gene differ at one end; a read error may be behind it. CDR3 protein: CTSSLALAIDTQFF. In nucleotides, the CDR3 is TGCACCAGCAGCTTAGCACTGGCCATAGATACGCAGTTTTTT. The genes are TRBV5-1 and TRBJ2-3; no reliable D call. Germline CDR1 reads SGHRS; CDR2 reads YFSETQ. CDR3 length: 14 residues.

The gene calls are TRBV11-3 and TRBJ2-7; D ambiguous. From germline, CDR1 is SGHNT and CDR2 YENEEA. This CDR3 comprises 13 residues. Trimming took 5 bases from V and 7 from J, leaving 15 bases between them. CDR3 region: CASSLVVGSEQYF. The CDR3 bases are TGTGCCAGCAGCCTCGTGGTGGGGTCTGAGCAGTACTTC.

In the case of this clonotype: The CDR3 end shows no conserved phenylalanine or tryptophan, and so a read error is likely. The CDR3 nucleotides are TGTGCCAGCAGTCCCGAGAGTGATTATGGCTACACCTAC. This gives the protein CASSPESDYGYTY. The chain has TRBV6-5 and TRBJ1-2; D unresolved. V was cut by 5 bases and J by 5 bases, with 12 bases left in between. The CDR3 is 13 residues long. Looked up from germline, CDR1 is MNHEY and CDR2 is SVGAGI.

As to this clonotype: A junction end diverges from the germline sequence, so it may reflect a read error. The genes are TRBV11-2 and TRBJ2-7; possibly TRBD1 for D (5 bases). Germline lookup yields CDR1 SGHAT and CDR2 FQNNGV. The CDR3 totals 14 residues. The CDR3 is CDSRDTGVSYVQYF. Here the CDR3 DNA reads TGTGACAGCAGAGATACAGGCGTTTCCTACGTGCAGTACTTC.

This clonotype was seen ten or more times. This chain connects TRBV7-8 to TRBJ2-7; 8 bases line up with TRBD2. This CDR3 is built from 14 residues. After removal of 3 bases from V and 3 bases from J, the junction contained 4 bases not matched to a gene. The germline V gene has CDR1 SGHVS and CDR2 FQNEAQ. The CDR3 nucleotides read TGTGCCAGCAGCTTCAACCGGGGGGGCTACGAGCAGTACTTC. Residues: CASSFNRGGYEQYF.

Comments on this clonotype: One end of the junction fails to match germline, which may point to a read error. The chain has TRBV11-2 and TRBJ2-1; possible D gene TRBD2, 5 bases. The germline V gene has CDR1 SGHAT and CDR2 FQNNGV. This CDR3 region has 13 residues. The CDR3, as DNA: TGTGCCAGCAGCTTACGGACTGACAATGAGCAGCTCTTC. Protein sequence: CASSLRTDNEQLF.

This clonotype was seen only once. The CDR3 carries no conserved terminal phenylalanine or tryptophan, so it likely arises from a read error. The chain uses TRBV11-2 and TRBJ2-6, with 11 nucleotides matching TRBD1. V was clipped by 5 bases and J by 3 bases; unmatched bases: 9. This CDR3 is 18 amino acids long. Germline CDR1 reads SGHAT; CDR2 reads FQNNGV. CDR3 region: CASSAWTGGSFGANVLTS. CDR3 nucleotides: TGTGCCAGCAGCGCATGGACAGGGGGCTCCTTTGGGGCCAACGTCCTGACTTCC.

About this clonotype: One base away lies a much larger clone, so this may be a sequencing read error. The J gene is TRBJ2-5, the V gene TRBV7-8; D remains unclear. Germline V gene sequence: CDR1 SGHVS, CDR2 FQNEAQ. The length of the CDR3 is 17 residues. The CDR3 is CASSLKGFPGLQETHYF. The CDR3 DNA reads as TGTGCCAGCAGCTTAAAGGGTTTTCCCGGGCTCCAAGAGACCCATTACTTC. Full variable domain (rest looked up from reference TRBV7-8 and TRBJ2-5): GAGVSQSPRYKVAKRGQDVALRCDPISGHVSLFWYQQALGQGPEFLTYFQNEAQLDKSGLPSDRFFAERPEGSVSTLKIQRTQQEDSAVYLCASSLKGFPGLQETHYFGPGTRLLVL.

Regarding this clonotype: One junction end does not reproduce the germline sequence, and a read error may be involved. The chain links TRBV7-8 to TRBJ1-5; D is unclear. CDR1 is SGHVS and CDR2 is FQNEAQ in the germline V gene. The CDR3 has 14 amino acids. The CDR3 bases are TGTACCAGCAGCTTAGCGACGGGCAATCGGCCCCAGCATTTT. Encoded protein: CTSSLATGNRPQHF.

This clonotype has a single count. Its ends do not fully match the called genes, so a read error is possible. The rearrangement links TRBV6-1 to TRBJ2-5; no definite D call. CDR3 length: 14 amino acids. From germline, CDR1 is MNHNS and CDR2 SASEGT. CDR3 coding DNA: TGTCCCAGCAGTGGAATCACGGATCGGGAGACCCAGTACTTC. Translation gives CPSSGITDRETQYF.

In the case of this clonotype: The CDR3 does not end in the conserved phenylalanine or tryptophan, so this is likely a read error. CDR3 bases: TGCACCAGCTGCCTTAACGCCGGGGCAGTGGAGACCCAGTACCTC. It specifies CTSCLNAGAVETQYL. The chain has TRBV11-1 and TRBJ2-5, with D perhaps matching TRBD1 or TRBD2 (5 bases each). The length of the CDR3 is 15 residues. The germline V gene has CDR1 SGHAT and CDR2 FQDESV (reference sequence).

As for this clonotype: Sequence at one end of the junction differs from germline and may be a read error. The chain couples TRBV11-2 to TRBJ2-7; 9 nucleotides align to TRBD1. This CDR3 is 16 amino acids long. Germline values: CDR1 SGHAT, CDR2 FQNNGV. In DNA form, the CDR3 reads TGTGCCAACAGCCCCAAGACAGGGGGGGGCCTCAACGAGCAGTACTTC. It encodes CANSPKTGGGLNEQYF.

With respect to this clonotype: This may come from a read error, since a much larger clone is one base off. The chain recombines TRBV12-3 or TRBV12-4 with TRBJ2-3, with 7 bases lining up with TRBD2. This CDR3 region has 15 residues. Losses at the gene ends were 6 bases for V and 5 bases for J; bases not matched to a gene: 11. CDR3 DNA sequence: TGTGCCAGCAGGGCTAGCGGCCCTCGTCAAGATACGCAGTATTTT. Amino acids: CASRASGPRQDTQYF.

Worth noting for this clonotype: One junction end does not reproduce the germline sequence, and a read error may be involved. The chain joins TRBV6-6 to TRBJ1-2; a possible D gene is TRBD1 (5 bases). CDR1 MNHNY and CDR2 SVGAGI come from the germline V gene (reference sequence). This CDR3 has 15 amino acids. CDR3 in amino acids: CASSTTSPGTDGYIF. For the CDR3, the DNA is TGTGCCAGCAGCACAACCTCACCAGGGACGGATGGCTACATCTTC.

This clonotype was detected many times. This sequence joins TRBV20-1 and TRBJ2-1; D remains ambiguous. CDR1 is DFQATT and CDR2 is SNEGSKA in the germline V gene (reference sequence). V lost 3 bases and J lost 7, with 13 bases in between. The CDR3 is made up of 13 amino acids. CDR3 sequence reads: CSASGPHGNEQFF. For the CDR3, the DNA is TGCAGTGCTAGTGGACCTCACGGGAATGAGCAGTTCTTC.

Remarks on this clonotype: A junction end diverges from the germline sequence, so it may reflect a read error. The genes are TRBV29-1 and TRBJ2-7; the D gene is possibly TRBD2 (5 bases). The CDR3 sequence is 16 residues long. Germline V lookup: CDR1 SQVTM, CDR2 ANQGSEA. The CDR3 nucleotides are TGCAGCGTTGAAGATCGGTTTACGATGGGGAGCTACGAGCATTACTTC. Its translation is CSVEDRFTMGSYEHYF.

About this clonotype itself: This could be a read error, since a much larger clone is one nucleotide away. No conserved phenylalanine or tryptophan is present at the end of the CDR3, so a read error is the likely explanation. The V and J genes are TRBV5-6 and TRBJ1-1; D might be TRBD1 (6 bases). CDR3 length equals 13 residues. Germline V gives CDR1 SGHDT, CDR2 YYEEEE. V gave up 9 bases and J gave up 2 bases, with 14 bases separating them. CDR3 in amino acids: CATRGQLNTEAFY. CDR3 DNA: TGTGCCACAAGGGGACAATTAAACACTGAAGCTTTCTAT.

This clonotype has at least ten counts. The V and J genes are TRBV11-2 and TRBJ1-5; D is uncertain. The CDR3 is made up of 18 amino acids. The V end lost 5 bases, the J end lost 1 base, and 21 bases lay between the germline ends. Germline-derived CDR1 and CDR2 are SGHAT and FQNNGV. The CDR3 DNA reads TGTGCCAGCAGCACTGTTTCCCGCCTAGAGCGCAGCAATCAGCCCCAGCATTTT. It yields the protein CASSTVSRLERSNQPQHF.

Note on this clonotype: The germline gene is not matched at one end of the junction; a read error may be the cause. The chain joins TRBV11-2 to TRBJ1-1; TRBD1 matches at 8 bases. The CDR3 is 14 residues long. The germline V gene encodes CDR1 SGHAT and CDR2 FQNNGV. CDR3 loop: CASSPDRGDTETFF. CDR3 nucleotides: TGTGCCAGCAGTCCCGACAGGGGAGACACTGAAACTTTCTTT. The variable domain in full, completed from reference TRBV11-2 and TRBJ1-1, reads EAGVAQSPRYKIIEKRQSVAFWCNPISGHATLYWYQQILGQGPKLLIQFQNNGVVDDSQLPKDRFSAERLKGVDSTLKIQPAKLEDSAVYLCASSPDRGDTETFFGQGTRLTVV.